Below are 9 T cell receptor beta chains sequenced from a single sample in a study of CD8+CD57+ T cells in acquired aplastic anemia. The template used for profiling TCR beta VDJ and CDR3 was genomic DNA. In TCRdb, the reads were re-called with MiXCR into one record per CDR3 protein. The sample includes under 75,000 distinct CDR3 sequences, approximately 54% of them seen just once. The sample taken for sequencing was sorted CD4+, CD8+, or CD8+CD57+ T cells (not recorded which) from PBMCs. The receptors here all came from a human donor in good health, serving as a control.

The chain recombines TRBV19 with TRBJ2-2, with 7 bases fitting TRBD1. J gave up 1 base and V 3 bases, and 2 bases lay outside the gene matches. From germline, CDR1 is LNHDA and CDR2 SQIVND (reference sequence). This CDR3 contains 15 residues. The CDR3 here is CASSIWTGNTGELFF. CDR3 sequence (DNA): TGTGCCAGTAGTATTTGGACAGGGAACACCGGGGAGCTGTTTTTT.

The CDR3 sequence: CSARQNGGEQYF. The CDR3 coding sequence is TGCAGTGCTAGACAGAACGGAGGCGAGCAGTACTTC. This chain joins TRBV20-1 and TRBJ2-7, with D possibly being TRBD2 (5 bases). Germline loops: CDR1 DFQATT, CDR2 SNEGSKA (reference sequence). The CDR3 runs to 12 residues. The V end was cut by 2 bases, the J end by 6 bases, with 11 bases between.

Concerning this clonotype: A read error is possible here, since a much larger clone lies one base away. The chain joins TRBV4-2 to TRBJ2-2; a possible D gene is TRBD2 (5 bases). The CDR3 loop spans 16 amino acids. Germline values: CDR1 LGHNA, CDR2 YNFKEQ. CDR3 nucleotide sequence: TGTGCCAGCGGCCAAGCGGAGAGCCCGAACACCGGGGAGCTGTTTTTT. Residues: CASGQAESPNTGELFF.

This clonotype was detected ten times or more. The chain carries TRBV6-1 and TRBJ1-2; D perhaps matches TRBD1 (5 bases). The V and J ends lost 5 bases and 4 bases respectively, with 17 bases between them. Germline values: CDR1 MNHNS, CDR2 SASEGT. The CDR3 has 15 amino acids. The CDR3 is CASSRSRGDGYGYTF. In nucleotides, the CDR3 is TGTGCCAGCAGTCGAAGTCGGGGGGACGGCTATGGCTACACCTTC.

This clonotype was seen only a few times. V is TRBV10-3 and J is TRBJ2-1; no clear D. Germline assignment: CDR1 ENHRY and CDR2 SYGVKD. The CDR3 contains 11 residues. With 0 bases removed from V and 7 bases from J, the gap between germline ends came to 1 base. The DNA for the CDR3 is TGTGCCATCAGTGAGTCTAATGAGCAGTTCTTC. Protein sequence: CAISESNEQFF.

The J gene is TRBJ1-6, the V gene TRBV19; 8 nucleotides agree with TRBD1. There are 15 residues in the CDR3. Per germline, CDR1 LNHDA and CDR2 SQIVND (reference sequence). The V and J ends lost 6 bases and 8 bases, in that order; junction bases with no gene match: 9. CDR3 loop: CASSYRQGSYSPLHF. CDR3 nucleotides: TGTGCCAGTAGCTACCGACAGGGGAGCTATTCACCCCTCCACTTT. Complete variable domain (other parts from reference TRBV19 and TRBJ1-6): DGGITQSPKYLFRKEGQNVTLSCEQNLNHDAMYWYRQDPGQGLRLIYYSQIVNDFQKGDIAEGYSVSREKKESFPLTVTSAQKNPTAFYLCASSYRQGSYSPLHFGNGTRLTVT.

This clonotype was seen only a few times. CDR3 sequence reads: CSVESGGDQPQHF. The CDR3 DNA is TGCAGCGTTGAGTCTGGGGGCGATCAGCCCCAGCATTTT. The V and J genes are TRBV29-1 and TRBJ1-5; tentative D call: TRBD1 (6 bases). Germline V CDR1 and CDR2: SQVTM, ANQGSEA. The V end lost 3 bases, the J end lost 5 bases, and 11 bases lay between the germline ends. The length of the CDR3 is 13 residues.

In its sample, this clonotype was seen a few times. The V call is TRBV25-1, the J call TRBJ1-6; TRBD1 aligns across 7 bases. Unmatched junction bases numbered 6, after V lost 8 bases and J lost 8 bases. The CDR3 is 13 residues long. In germline, CDR1 is MGHDK, CDR2 SYGVNS. The CDR3 sequence: CASRQGRDSPLHF. As DNA, the CDR3 is TGTGCCAGCCGACAGGGTCGGGATTCACCCCTCCACTTT.

The chain is built from TRBV29-1 and TRBJ2-7; 11 positions agree with TRBD2. The CDR3 consists of 16 residues. J lost 3 bases, V lost 2 bases, and 9 bases had no gene match. The germline gives CDR1 SQVTM, CDR2 ANQGSEA. This chain's CDR3 is CSVERELAGVNYEQYF. CDR3 nucleotides: TGCAGCGTTGAACGGGAACTAGCGGGGGTGAACTACGAGCAGTACTTC.